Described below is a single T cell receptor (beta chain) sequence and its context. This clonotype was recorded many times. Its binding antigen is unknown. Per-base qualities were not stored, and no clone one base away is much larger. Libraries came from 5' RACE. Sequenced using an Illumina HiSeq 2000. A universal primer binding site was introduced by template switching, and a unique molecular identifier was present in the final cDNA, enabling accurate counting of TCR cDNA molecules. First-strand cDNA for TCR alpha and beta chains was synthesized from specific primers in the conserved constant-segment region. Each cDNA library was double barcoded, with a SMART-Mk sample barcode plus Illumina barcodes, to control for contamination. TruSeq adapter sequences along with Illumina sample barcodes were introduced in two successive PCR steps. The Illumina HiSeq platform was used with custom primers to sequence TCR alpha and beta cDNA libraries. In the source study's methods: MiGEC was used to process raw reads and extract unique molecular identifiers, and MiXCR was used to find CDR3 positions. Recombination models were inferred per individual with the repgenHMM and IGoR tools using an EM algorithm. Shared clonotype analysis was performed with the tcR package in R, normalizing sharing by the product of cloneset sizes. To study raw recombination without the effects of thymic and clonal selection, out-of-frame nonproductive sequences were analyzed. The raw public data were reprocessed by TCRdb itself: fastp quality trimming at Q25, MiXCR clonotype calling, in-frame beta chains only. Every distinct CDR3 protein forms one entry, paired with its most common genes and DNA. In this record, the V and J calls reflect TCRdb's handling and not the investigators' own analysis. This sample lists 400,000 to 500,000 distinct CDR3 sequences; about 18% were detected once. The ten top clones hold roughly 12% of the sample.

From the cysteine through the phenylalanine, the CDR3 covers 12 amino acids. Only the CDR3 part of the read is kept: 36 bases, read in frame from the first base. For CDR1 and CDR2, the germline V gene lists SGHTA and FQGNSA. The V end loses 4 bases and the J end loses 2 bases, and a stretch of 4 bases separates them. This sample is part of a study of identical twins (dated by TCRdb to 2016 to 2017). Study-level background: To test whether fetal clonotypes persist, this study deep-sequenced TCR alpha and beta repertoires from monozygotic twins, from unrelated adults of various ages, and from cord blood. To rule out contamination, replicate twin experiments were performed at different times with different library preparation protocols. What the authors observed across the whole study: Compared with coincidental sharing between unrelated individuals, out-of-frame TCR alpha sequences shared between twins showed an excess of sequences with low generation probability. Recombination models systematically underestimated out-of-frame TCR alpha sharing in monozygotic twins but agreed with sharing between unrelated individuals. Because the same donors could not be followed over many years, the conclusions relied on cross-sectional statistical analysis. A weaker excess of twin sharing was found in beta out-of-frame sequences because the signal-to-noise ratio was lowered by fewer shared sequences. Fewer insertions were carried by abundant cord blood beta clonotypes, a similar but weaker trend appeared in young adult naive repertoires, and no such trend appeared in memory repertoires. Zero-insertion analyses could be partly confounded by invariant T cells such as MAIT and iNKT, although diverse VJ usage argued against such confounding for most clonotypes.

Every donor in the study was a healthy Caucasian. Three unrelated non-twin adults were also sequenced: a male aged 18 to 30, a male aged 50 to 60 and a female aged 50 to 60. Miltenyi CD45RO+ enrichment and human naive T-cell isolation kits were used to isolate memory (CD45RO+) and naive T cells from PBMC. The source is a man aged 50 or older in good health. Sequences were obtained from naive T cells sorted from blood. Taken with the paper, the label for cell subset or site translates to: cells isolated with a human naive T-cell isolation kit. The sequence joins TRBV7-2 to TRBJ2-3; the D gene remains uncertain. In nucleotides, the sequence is TGTGCCAGCAGCTACTACACAGATACGCAGTATTTT. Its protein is CASSYYTDTQYF.